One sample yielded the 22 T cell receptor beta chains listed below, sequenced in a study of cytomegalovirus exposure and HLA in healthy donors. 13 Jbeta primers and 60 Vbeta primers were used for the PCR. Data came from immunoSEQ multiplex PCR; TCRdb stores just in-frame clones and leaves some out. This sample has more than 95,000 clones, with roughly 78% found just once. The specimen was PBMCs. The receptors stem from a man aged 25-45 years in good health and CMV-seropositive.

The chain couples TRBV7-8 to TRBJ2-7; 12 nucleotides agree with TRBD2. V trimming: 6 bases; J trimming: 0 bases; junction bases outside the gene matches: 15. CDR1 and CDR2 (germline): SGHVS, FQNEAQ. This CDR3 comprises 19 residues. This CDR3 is CASRTTSPLAGGGSYEQYF. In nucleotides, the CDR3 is TGTGCCAGCAGAACAACATCCCCACTAGCGGGAGGTGGCTCCTACGAGCAGTACTTC. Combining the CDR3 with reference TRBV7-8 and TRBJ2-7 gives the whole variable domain GAGVSQSPRYKVAKRGQDVALRCDPISGHVSLFWYQQALGQGPEFLTYFQNEAQLDKSGLPSDRFFAERPEGSVSTLKIQRTQQEDSAVYLCASRTTSPLAGGGSYEQYFGPGTRLTVT.

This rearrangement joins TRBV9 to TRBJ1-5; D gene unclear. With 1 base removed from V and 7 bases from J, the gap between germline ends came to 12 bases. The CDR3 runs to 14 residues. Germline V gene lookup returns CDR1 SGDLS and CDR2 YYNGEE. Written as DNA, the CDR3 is TGTGCCAGCAGCGTAAATTTTGCGGGACAGCCCCAGCATTTT. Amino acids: CASSVNFAGQPQHF. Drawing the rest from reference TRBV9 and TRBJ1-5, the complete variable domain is DSGVTQTPKHLITATGQRVTLRCSPRSGDLSVYWYQQSLDQGLQFLIQYYNGEERAKGNILERFSAQQFPDLHSELNLSSLELGDSALYFCASSVNFAGQPQHFGDGTRLSIL.

Here the CDR3 DNA reads TGTGCCAGCAGACGGACAGGGGAAAAGGGTGGCTACACCTTC. This codes for CASRRTGEKGGYTF. The V and J genes are TRBV6-5 and TRBJ1-2; 9 nucleotides line up with TRBD1. CDR3 size: 14 residues. CDR1 MNHEY and CDR2 SVGAGI come from the germline V gene. J was trimmed by 7 bases and V by 6 bases; bases with no gene match: 9.

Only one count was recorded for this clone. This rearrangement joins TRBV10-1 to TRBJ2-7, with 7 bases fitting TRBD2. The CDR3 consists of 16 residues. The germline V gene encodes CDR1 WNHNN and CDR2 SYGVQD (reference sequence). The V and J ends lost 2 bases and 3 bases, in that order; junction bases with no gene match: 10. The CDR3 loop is CASSESPGRESYEQYF. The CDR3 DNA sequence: TGCGCCAGCAGTGAGAGCCCAGGGAGGGAGAGCTACGAGCAGTACTTC.

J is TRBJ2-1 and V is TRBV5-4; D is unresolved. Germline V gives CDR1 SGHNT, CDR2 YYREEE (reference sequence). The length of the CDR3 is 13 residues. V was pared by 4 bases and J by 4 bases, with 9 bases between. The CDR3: CASSAETYNEQFF. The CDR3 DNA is TGTGCCAGCAGCGCTGAAACTTACAATGAGCAGTTCTTC. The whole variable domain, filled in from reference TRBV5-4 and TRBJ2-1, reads ETGVTQSPTHLIKTRGQQVTLRCSSQSGHNTVSWYQQALGQGPQFIFQYYREEENGRGNFPPRFSGLQFPNYSSELNVNALELDDSALYLCASSAETYNEQFFGPGTRLTVL.

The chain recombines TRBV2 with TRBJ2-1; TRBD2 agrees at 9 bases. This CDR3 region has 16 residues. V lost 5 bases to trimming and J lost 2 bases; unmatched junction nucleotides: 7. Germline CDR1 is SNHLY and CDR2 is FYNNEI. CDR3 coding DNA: TGTGCCAGCAGTCCAAAGCGGGAGGTAACCTACAATGAGCAGTTCTTC. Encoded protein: CASSPKREVTYNEQFF.

The CDR3 sequence: CASSPDRGGSEQYF. CDR3 bases: TGTGCCAGCAGCCCAGACCGGGGAGGGAGTGAGCAGTACTTC. The genes are TRBV11-1 and TRBJ2-7; 7 nucleotides align to TRBD2. Germline CDR1 reads SGHAT; CDR2 reads FQDESV (reference sequence). V trimming: 5 bases; J trimming: 7 bases; junction bases outside the gene matches: 11. This CDR3 region has 14 residues.

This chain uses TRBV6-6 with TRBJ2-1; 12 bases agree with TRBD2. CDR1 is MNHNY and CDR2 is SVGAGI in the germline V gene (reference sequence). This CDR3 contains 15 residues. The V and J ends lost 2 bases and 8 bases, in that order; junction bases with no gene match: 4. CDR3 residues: CASSYRLAGGYEQFF. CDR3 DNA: TGTGCCAGCAGTTACCGGCTAGCGGGAGGGTATGAGCAGTTCTTC.

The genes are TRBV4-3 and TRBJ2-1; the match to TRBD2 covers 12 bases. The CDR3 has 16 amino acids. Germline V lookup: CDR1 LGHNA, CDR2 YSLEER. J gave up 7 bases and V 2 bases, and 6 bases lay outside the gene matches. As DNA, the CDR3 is TGCGCCAGCAGCCAATGGACTAGCGGGATCGTAAATGAGCAGTTCTTC. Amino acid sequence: CASSQWTSGIVNEQFF.

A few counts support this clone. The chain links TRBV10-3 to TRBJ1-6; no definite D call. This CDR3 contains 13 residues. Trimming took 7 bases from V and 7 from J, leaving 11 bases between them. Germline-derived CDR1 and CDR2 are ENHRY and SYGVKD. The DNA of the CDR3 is TGTGCCATCACGGGGTCTGAGAATTCACCCCTCCACTTT. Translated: CAITGSENSPLHF.

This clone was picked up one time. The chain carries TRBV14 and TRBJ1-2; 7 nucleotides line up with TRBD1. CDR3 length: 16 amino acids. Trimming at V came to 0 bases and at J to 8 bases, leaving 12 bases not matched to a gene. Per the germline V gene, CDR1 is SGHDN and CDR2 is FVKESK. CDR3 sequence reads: CASSQDLSTGALGYTF. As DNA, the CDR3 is TGTGCCAGCAGCCAAGATCTTTCAACAGGGGCCCTGGGCTACACCTTC.

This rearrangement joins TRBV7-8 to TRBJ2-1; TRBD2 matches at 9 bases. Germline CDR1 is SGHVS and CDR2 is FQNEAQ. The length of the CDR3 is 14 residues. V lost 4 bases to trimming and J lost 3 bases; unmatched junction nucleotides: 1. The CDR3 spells CASSWREGYNEQFF. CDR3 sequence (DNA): TGTGCCAGCAGCTGGCGGGAGGGCTACAATGAGCAGTTCTTC. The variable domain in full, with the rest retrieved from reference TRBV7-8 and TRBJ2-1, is GAGVSQSPRYKVAKRGQDVALRCDPISGHVSLFWYQQALGQGPEFLTYFQNEAQLDKSGLPSDRFFAERPEGSVSTLKIQRTQQEDSAVYLCASSWREGYNEQFFGPGTRLTVL.

The CDR3 region is CASSKAPTGLQAYEQYF. The CDR3 nucleotides are TGTGCCAGCAGCAAAGCTCCGACAGGTCTCCAGGCGTACGAGCAGTACTTC. This rearrangement joins TRBV21-1 to TRBJ2-7; the D segment call TRBD1 is taken from the table without a DNA check. TRBV21-1 is a pseudogene locus. This CDR3 contains 17 residues.

The CDR3 loop is CASSPRTGEYEQYF. The CDR3 coding sequence is TGTGCCAGCTCACCACGGACAGGAGAATACGAGCAGTACTTC. J is TRBJ2-7 and V is TRBV18; 7 bases match TRBD1. The germline V gene encodes CDR1 KGHSH and CDR2 LQKENI. The CDR3 covers 14 residues. J was trimmed by 4 bases and V by 1 base; bases with no gene match: 4. The full variable domain, rest sourced from reference TRBV18 and TRBJ2-7, is NAGVMQNPRHLVRRRGQEARLRCSPMKGHSHVYWYRQLPEEGLKFMVYLQKENIIDESGMPKERFSAEFPKEGPSILRIQQVVRGDSAAYFCASSPRTGEYEQYFGPGTRLTVT.

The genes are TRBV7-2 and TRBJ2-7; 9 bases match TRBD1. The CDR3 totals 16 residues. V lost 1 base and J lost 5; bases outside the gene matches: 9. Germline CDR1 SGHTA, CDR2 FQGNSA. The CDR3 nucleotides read TGTGCCAGCAGCTTAGAGGCCGGGACAGGGAAGAACGAGCAGTACTTC. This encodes CASSLEAGTGKNEQYF.

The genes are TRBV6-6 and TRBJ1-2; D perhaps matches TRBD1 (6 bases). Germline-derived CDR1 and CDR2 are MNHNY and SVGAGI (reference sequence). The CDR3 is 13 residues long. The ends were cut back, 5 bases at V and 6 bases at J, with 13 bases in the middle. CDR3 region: CASSADRTDGYTF. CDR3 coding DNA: TGTGCCAGCAGTGCCGACAGGACCGATGGCTACACCTTC.

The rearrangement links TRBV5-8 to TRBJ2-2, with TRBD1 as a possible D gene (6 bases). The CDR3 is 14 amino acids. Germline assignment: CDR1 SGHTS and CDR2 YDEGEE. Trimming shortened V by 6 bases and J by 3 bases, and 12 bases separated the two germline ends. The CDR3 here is CASNVGAYTGELFF. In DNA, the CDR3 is TGTGCCAGCAATGTGGGGGCCTACACCGGGGAGCTGTTTTTT.

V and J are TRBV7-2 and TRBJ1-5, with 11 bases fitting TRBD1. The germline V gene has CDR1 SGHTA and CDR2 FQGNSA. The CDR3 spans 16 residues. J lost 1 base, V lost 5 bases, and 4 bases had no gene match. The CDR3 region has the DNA TGTGCCAGCAGCCCGTGGGACAGGGGGAGCAATCAGCCCCAGCATTTT. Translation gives CASSPWDRGSNQPQHF.

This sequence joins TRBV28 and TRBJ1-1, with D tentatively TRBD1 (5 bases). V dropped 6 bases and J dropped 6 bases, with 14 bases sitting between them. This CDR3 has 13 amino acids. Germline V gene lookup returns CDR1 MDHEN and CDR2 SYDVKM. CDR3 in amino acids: CASSSGGSAEAFF. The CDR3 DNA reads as TGTGCCAGCAGCTCCGGGGGATCCGCTGAAGCTTTCTTT. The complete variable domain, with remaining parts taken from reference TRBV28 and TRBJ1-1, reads DVKVTQSSRYLVKRTGEKVFLECVQDMDHENMFWYRQDPGLGLRLIYFSYDVKMKEKGDIPEGYSVSREKKERFSLILESASTNQTSMYLCASSSGGSAEAFFGQGTRLTVV.

The CDR3 here is CASSVREATDTQYF. For the CDR3, the DNA is TGTGCCAGCTCGGTGAGAGAAGCAACAGATACGCAGTATTTT. This rearrangement joins TRBV18 to TRBJ2-3, with no clear D. Germline-derived CDR1 and CDR2 are KGHSH and LQKENI. Trimming stripped 6 bases from V and 3 bases from J, with 13 bases between. This CDR3 spans 14 amino acids.

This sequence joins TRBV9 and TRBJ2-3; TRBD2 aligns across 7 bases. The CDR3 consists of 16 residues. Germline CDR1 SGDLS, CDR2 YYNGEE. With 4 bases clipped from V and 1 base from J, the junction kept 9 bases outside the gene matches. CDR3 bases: TGTGCCAGCAGCCCTAAGAGGGAGGGCCGCACAGATACGCAGTATTTT. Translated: CASSPKREGRTDTQYF.

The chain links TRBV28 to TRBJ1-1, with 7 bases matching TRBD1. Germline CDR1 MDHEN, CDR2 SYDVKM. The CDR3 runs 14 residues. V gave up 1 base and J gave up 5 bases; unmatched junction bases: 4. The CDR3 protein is CASSLLTGRTEAFF. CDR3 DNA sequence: TGTGCCAGCAGTTTATTGACAGGGAGAACTGAAGCTTTCTTT.